This T cell receptor beta chain derives from a study of CD8 T cells in Susac syndrome. Whole-study results and caveats: The study admitted that it had a relatively small number of individuals in its TCR sequencing and HLA analysis.

RNA, at about 0.45 to 1 ug, was reverse transcribed with random hexamers. TCR beta CDR3 was amplified by immunoSEQ covering 54 Vbeta and 13 Jbeta. TCRdb reanalysed the immunoSEQ multiplex PCR reads using MiXCR and keeps one entry per CDR3 protein. The sample holds 300,000 to 350,000 distinct CDR3 sequences, roughly 94% seen once. Per germline, CDR1 SGHTA and CDR2 FQGTGA. V dropped 0 bases and J dropped 5 bases, with 14 bases sitting between them. The CDR3 consists of 15 residues. This clonotype was recorded only once. Its antigen is still unknown. The chain combines TRBV7-3 with TRBJ2-7; D may be TRBD2 (5 bases). This receptor was obtained from a human donor with multiple sclerosis. Input material: CD4+ T cells from PBMCs. CDR3: CASSLTSGVVHEQYF. The CDR3 DNA sequence: TGTGCCAGCAGCTTAACTTCCGGGGTAGTCCACGAGCAGTACTTC.